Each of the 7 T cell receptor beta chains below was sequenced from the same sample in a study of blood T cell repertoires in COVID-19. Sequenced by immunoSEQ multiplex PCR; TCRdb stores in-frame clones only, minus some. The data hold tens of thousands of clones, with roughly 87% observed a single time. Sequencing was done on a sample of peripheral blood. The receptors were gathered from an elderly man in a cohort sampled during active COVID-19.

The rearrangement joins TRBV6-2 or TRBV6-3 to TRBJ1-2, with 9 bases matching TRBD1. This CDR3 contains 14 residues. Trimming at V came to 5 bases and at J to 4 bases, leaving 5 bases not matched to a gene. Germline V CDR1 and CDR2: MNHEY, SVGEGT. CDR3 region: CASSPGTGPYGYTF. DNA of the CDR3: TGTGCCAGCAGTCCAGGGACAGGGCCCTATGGCTACACCTTC.

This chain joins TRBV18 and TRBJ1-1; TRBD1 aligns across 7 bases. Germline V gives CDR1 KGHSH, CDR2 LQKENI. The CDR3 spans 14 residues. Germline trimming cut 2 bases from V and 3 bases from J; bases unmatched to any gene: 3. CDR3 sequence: CASSPSRGDTEAFF. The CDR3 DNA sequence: TGTGCCAGCTCACCAAGCAGGGGGGACACTGAAGCTTTCTTT.

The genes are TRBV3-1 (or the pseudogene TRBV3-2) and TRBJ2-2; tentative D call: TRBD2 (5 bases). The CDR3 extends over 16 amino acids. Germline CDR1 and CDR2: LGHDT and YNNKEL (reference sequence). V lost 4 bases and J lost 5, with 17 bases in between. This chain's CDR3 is CASSRGRGRRTGELFF. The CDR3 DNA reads TGTGCCAGCAGCCGAGGGAGAGGGCGGCGAACCGGGGAGCTGTTTTTT.

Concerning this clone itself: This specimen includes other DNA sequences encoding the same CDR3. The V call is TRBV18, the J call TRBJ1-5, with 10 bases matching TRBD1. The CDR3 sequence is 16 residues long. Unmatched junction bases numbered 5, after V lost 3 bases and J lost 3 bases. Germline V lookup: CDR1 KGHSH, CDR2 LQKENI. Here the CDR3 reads CASSPPGTGVNQPQHF. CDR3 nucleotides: TGTGCCAGCTCACCCCCCGGGACAGGGGTCAATCAGCCCCAGCATTTT.

The CDR3 is CAWSPPTGVNGYTF. Written as DNA, the CDR3 is TGTGCCTGGAGTCCACCGACAGGGGTCAATGGCTACACCTTC. The chain carries TRBV30 and TRBJ1-2, with 8 bases matching TRBD1. Germline values: CDR1 GTSNPN, CDR2 SVGIG (reference sequence). V gave up 2 bases and J gave up 6 bases; unmatched junction bases: 8. The CDR3 spans 14 residues.

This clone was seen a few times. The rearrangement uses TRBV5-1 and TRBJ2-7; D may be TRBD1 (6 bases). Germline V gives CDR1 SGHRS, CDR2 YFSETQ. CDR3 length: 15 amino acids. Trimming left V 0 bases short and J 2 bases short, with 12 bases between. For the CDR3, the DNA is TGCGCCAGCAGCTTGGAACCAGGGGTAACCTACGAGCAGTACTTC. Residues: CASSLEPGVTYEQYF.

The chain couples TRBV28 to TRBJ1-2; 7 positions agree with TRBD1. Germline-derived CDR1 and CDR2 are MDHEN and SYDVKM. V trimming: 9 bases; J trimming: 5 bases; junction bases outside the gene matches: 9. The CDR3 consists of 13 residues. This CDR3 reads CASLSEGAYGYTF. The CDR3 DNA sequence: TGTGCCAGTCTTTCGGAGGGGGCTTATGGCTACACCTTC.